The sample holds many counts of the clone carrying this TCR beta chain. Its antigen remains unknown. After constant-region reverse-primer amplification, full-length variable regions underwent semi-nested PCR with Nested Universal Primer A. TCRdb re-derived calls from the 5' RACE reads in MiXCR, one entry per CDR3 protein. The data show 55,000 to 80,000 distinct CDR3 sequences, with 22% seen just once and just under 3% held by the top ten. This CDR3 region has 15 residues. V trimming: 4 bases; J trimming: 4 bases; junction bases outside the gene matches: 5. Germline loops: CDR1 SGDLS, CDR2 YYNGEE. Study outcomes and limitations: The larger-cohort validation was restricted to a single TCR beta V-J rearrangement rather than whole repertoires. In terms of TCR gene usage, tumor memory CD4+ T cells clustered together with blood and lymph node memory CD4+ cells, as well as with lymph node naive CD4+ cells.

The sequenced material came from memory CD4+ T cells sorted from a lymph node. Subset of the sample: memory CD4+ T cells, CD4+CD45RO+CD25-. This chain uses TRBV9 with TRBJ1-5; 10 bases fit TRBD1. The TCR sequence derives from a female donor with breast cancer. This chain's CDR3 is CASSPGTGVNQPQHF. CDR3 nucleotides: TGTGCCAGCAGCCCTGGGACAGGGGTTAATCAGCCCCAGCATTTT.